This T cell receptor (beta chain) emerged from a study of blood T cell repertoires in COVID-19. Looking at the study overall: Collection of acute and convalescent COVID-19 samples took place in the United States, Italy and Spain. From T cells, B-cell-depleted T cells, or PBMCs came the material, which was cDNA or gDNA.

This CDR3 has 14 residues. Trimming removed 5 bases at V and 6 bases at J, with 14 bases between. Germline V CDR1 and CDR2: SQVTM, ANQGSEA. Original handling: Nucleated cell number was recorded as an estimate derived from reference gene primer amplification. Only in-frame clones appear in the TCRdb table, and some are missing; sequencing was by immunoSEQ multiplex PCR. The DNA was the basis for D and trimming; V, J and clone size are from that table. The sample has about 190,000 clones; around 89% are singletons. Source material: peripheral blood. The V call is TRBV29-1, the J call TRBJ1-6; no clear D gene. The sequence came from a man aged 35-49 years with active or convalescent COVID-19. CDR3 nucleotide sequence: TGCAGCGTTTCTTCCGGTAAACTTAATTCACCCCTCCACTTT. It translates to CSVSSGKLNSPLHF.